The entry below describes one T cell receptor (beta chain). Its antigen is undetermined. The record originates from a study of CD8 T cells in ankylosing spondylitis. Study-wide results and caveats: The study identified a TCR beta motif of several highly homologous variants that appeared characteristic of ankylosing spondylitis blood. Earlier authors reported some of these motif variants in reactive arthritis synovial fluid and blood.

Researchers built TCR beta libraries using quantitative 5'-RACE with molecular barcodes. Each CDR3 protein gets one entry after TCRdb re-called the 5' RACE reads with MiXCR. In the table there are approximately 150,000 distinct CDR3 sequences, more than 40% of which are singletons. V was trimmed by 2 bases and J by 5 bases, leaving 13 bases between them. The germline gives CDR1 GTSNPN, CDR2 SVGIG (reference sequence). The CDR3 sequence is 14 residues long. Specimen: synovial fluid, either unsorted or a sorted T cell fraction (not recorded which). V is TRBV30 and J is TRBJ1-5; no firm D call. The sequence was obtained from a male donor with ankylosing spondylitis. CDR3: CAWSLPPSYQPQHF. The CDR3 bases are TGTGCCTGGAGTCTCCCCCCGTCTTATCAGCCCCAGCATTTT.